One and the same sample provided the 8 T cell receptor beta chains below, sequenced in a study of beta chain features in type 1 diabetes. Reverse transcribing all isolated RNA meant expressed TCRB transcripts were sequenced. Only in-frame clones appear in the TCRdb table, and some are missing; sequencing was by immunoSEQ multiplex PCR. The sample lists more than 150,000 clones; around 9% were seen once. General study results and limits: TCRB CDR3 length was moderately but significantly reduced in all four CD4+ subsets of Type 1 diabetes patients.

Antigen specificity for these receptors is unknown. The sequenced material came from central memory CD4+ T cells from blood. The receptor set was obtained from a woman in her thirties with type 1 diabetes.

This clone was counted only a few times. The rearrangement uses TRBV5-1 and TRBJ2-5; a weak D match, TRBD1 (5 bases). V was trimmed by 1 base and J by 2 bases, leaving 15 bases between them. The germline V gene encodes CDR1 SGHRS and CDR2 YFSETQ. There are 16 residues in the CDR3. The CDR3 coding sequence is TGCGCCAGCAGCTTGACAGGCGCAGCTACACAAGAGACCCAGTACTTC. This sequence encodes CASSLTGAATQETQYF.

In its sample, this clone was seen a few times. The chain combines TRBV2 with TRBJ1-2; a possible D gene is TRBD1 (5 bases). The CDR3 consists of 14 residues. V was shortened by 7 bases and J by 0 bases, with 12 bases between the two germline ends. Germline CDR1 reads SNHLY; CDR2 reads FYNNEI. CDR3 in amino acids: CASIRQSTNYGYTF. CDR3 sequence (DNA): TGTGCCAGCATACGACAGTCTACTAACTATGGCTACACCTTC.

The chain combines TRBV19 with TRBJ1-2, with D unresolved. Germline CDR1 and CDR2: LNHDA and SQIVND (reference sequence). The length of the CDR3 is 13 residues. Between the trimmed V and J ends, which lost 0 bases and 7 bases, there was a span of 9 bases. CDR3 loop: CASSIDSGPGYTF. The CDR3 DNA reads TGTGCCAGTAGTATAGATTCGGGTCCTGGCTACACCTTC.

This chain uses TRBV7-3 with TRBJ1-1, with 7 nucleotides matching TRBD1. With V trimmed by 3 bases and J by 3 bases, 4 bases remained unmatched. CDR3 length: 14 residues. CDR1 SGHTA and CDR2 FQGTGA come from the germline V gene. In DNA form, the CDR3 reads TGTGCCAGCAGCTTCAATACAGGGGACACTGAAGCTTTCTTT. It codes for CASSFNTGDTEAFF.

This clone was seen more than once but under ten times. The V gene is TRBV30, the J gene TRBJ2-2; possibly TRBD2 for D (6 bases). The germline V gene has CDR1 GTSNPN and CDR2 SVGIG (reference sequence). The ends were cut back, 3 bases at V and 3 bases at J, with 8 bases in the middle. CDR3 length equals 13 residues. CDR3: CAWSGSHTGELFF. The DNA of the CDR3 is TGTGCCTGGAGCGGGAGTCACACCGGGGAGCTGTTTTTT.

This clone has just a few counts. The gene calls are TRBV29-1 and TRBJ2-1; 8 nucleotides match TRBD2. Losses at the gene ends were 5 bases for V and 5 bases for J; bases not matched to a gene: 2. The length of the CDR3 is 12 residues. Per germline, CDR1 SQVTM and CDR2 ANQGSEA. The CDR3 spells CSVTSGNNEQFF. The CDR3 DNA reads TGCAGCGTTACTAGCGGCAACAATGAGCAGTTCTTC.

About this clone itself: The sample has other DNA sequences that encode this CDR3 too. The chain uses TRBV6-1 and TRBJ1-2; 9 nucleotides align to TRBD1. CDR1 and CDR2 from the germline V gene are MNHNS and SASEGT. The CDR3 spans 13 residues. J lost 7 bases, V lost 6 bases, and 6 bases had no gene match. The chain's CDR3 is CASSVGQGFGYTF. CDR3 in DNA: TGTGCCAGCAGCGTAGGACAGGGGTTTGGCTACACCTTC.

V usage is TRBV30 and J usage is TRBJ2-3; 8 bases are shared with TRBD1. J gave up 0 bases and V 5 bases, and 4 bases lay outside the gene matches. The CDR3 is made up of 14 amino acids. Germline loops: CDR1 GTSNPN, CDR2 SVGIG (reference sequence). The CDR3 loop is CAWGQGDSTDTQYF. CDR3 coding DNA: TGTGCCTGGGGACAGGGCGATAGCACAGATACGCAGTATTTT. Full variable domain (remainder filled in from reference TRBV30 and TRBJ2-3): SQTIHQWPATLVQPVGSPLSLECTVEGTSNPNLYWYRQAAGRGLQLLFYSVGIGQISSEVPQNLSASRPQDRQFILSSKKLLLSDSGFYLCAWGQGDSTDTQYFGPGTRLTVL.